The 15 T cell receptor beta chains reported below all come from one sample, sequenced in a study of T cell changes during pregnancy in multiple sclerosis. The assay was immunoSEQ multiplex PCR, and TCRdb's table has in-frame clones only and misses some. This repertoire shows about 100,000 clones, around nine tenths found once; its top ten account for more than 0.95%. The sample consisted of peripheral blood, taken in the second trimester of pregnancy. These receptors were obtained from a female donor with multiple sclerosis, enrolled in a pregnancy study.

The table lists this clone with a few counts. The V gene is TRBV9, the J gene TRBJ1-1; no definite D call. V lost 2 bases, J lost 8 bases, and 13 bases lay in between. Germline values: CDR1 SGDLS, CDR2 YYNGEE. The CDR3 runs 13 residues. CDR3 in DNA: TGTGCCAGCAGCGTGACGGGAGATTCCGAAGCTTTCTTT. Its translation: CASSVTGDSEAFF. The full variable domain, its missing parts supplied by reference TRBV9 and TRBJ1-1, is DSGVTQTPKHLITATGQRVTLRCSPRSGDLSVYWYQQSLDQGLQFLIQYYNGEERAKGNILERFSAQQFPDLHSELNLSSLELGDSALYFCASSVTGDSEAFFGQGTRLTVV.

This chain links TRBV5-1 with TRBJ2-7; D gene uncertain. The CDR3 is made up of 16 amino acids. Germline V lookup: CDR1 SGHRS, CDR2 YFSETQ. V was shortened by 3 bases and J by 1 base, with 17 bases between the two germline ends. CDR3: CASSSYSYSSSYEQYF. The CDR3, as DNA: TGCGCCAGCAGCTCTTACAGTTACTCCTCTTCCTACGAGCAGTACTTC.

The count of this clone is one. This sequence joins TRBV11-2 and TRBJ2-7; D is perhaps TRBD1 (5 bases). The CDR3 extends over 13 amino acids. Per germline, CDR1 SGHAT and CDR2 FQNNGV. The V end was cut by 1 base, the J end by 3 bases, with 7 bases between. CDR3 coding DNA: TGTGCCAGCAGCTTAGCAGGGTTCTACGAGCAGTACTTC. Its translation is CASSLAGFYEQYF.

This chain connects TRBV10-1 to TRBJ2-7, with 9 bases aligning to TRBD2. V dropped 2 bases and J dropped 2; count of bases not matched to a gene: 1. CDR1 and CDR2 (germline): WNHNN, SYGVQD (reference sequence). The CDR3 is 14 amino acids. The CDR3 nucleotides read TGCGCCAGCAGTGAGGCTAGCGGGGCCTACGAGCAGTACTTC. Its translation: CASSEASGAYEQYF.

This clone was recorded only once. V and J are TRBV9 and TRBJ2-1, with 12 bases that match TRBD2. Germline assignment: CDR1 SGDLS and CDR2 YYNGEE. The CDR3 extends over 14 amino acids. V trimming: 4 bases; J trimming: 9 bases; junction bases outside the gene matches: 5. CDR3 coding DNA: TGTGCCAGCAGCCCCGGACTAGCGGGATTTGAGCAGTTCTTC. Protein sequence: CASSPGLAGFEQFF.

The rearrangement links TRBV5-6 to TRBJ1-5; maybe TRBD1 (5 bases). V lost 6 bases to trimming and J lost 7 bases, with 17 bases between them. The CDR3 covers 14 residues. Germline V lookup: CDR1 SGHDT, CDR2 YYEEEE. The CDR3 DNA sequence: TGTGCCAGCAATGGAGGGGTAAAGGAACAGCCCCAGCATTTT. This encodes CASNGGVKEQPQHF.

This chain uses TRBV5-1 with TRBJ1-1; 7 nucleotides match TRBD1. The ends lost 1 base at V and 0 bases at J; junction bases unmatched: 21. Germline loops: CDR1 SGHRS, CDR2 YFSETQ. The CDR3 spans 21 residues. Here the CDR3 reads CASSLYRGVKTTGQMNTEAFF. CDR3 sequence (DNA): TGCGCCAGCAGCTTGTACCGCGGGGTAAAAACCACGGGACAGATGAACACTGAAGCTTTCTTT.

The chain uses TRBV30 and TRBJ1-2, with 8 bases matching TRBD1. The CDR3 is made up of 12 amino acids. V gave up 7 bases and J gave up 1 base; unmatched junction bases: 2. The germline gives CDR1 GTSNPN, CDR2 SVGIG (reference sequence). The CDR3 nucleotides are TGTGCCTTACAGGGGGTTAACTATGGCTACACCTTC. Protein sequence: CALQGVNYGYTF.

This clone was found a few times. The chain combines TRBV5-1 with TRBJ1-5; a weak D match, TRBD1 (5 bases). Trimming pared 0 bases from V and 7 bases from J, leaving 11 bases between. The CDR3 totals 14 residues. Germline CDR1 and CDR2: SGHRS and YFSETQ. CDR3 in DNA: TGCGCCAGCAGCTTGGTAGGGGAAGGCCAGCCCCAGCATTTT. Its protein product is CASSLVGEGQPQHF.

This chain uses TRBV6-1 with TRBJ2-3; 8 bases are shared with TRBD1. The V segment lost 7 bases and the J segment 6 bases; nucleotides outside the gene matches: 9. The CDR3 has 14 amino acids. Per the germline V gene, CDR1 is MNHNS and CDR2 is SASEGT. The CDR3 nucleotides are TGTGCCAGCACCTCCGGACAGGGTGGGGATACGCAGTATTTT. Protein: CASTSGQGGDTQYF.

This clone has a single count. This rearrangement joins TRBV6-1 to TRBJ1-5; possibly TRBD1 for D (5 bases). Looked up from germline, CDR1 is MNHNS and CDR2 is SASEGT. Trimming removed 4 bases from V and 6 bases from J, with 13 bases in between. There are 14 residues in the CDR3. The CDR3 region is CASSVGWGVQPQHF. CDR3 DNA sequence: TGTGCCAGCAGTGTTGGTTGGGGCGTTCAGCCCCAGCATTTT.

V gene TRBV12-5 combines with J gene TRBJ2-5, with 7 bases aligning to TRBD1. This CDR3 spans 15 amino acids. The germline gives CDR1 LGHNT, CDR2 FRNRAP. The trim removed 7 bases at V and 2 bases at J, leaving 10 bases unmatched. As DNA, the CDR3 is TGTGCTAGTGCCGAGGACAGGCGTAGACAAGAGACCCAGTACTTC. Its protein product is CASAEDRRRQETQYF.

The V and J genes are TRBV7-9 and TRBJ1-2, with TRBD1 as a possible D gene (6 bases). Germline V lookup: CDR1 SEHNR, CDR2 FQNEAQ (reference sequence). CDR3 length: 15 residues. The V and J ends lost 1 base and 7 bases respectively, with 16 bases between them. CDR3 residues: CASSLGGGRISGYTF. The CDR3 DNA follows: TGTGCCAGCAGCTTAGGCGGGGGGCGCATTAGTGGCTACACCTTC.

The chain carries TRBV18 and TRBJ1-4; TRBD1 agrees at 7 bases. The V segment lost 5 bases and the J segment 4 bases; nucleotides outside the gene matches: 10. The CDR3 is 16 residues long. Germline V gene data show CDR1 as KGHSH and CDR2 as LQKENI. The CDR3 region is CASSMEGAAVNEKLFF. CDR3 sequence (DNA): TGTGCCAGCTCAATGGAGGGGGCGGCTGTTAATGAAAAACTGTTTTTT.

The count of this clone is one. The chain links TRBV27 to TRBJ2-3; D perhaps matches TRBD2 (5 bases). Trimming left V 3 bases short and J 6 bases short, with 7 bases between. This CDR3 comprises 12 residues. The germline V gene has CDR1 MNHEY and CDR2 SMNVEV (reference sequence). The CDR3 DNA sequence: TGTGCCAGCAGTTTTAGGAGGGATACGCAGTATTTT. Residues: CASSFRRDTQYF.